A single sample is the source of the 31 T cell receptor beta chains below, sequenced in a study of glioma-infiltrating T cells after dendritic cell vaccination. Time point defined: after dendritic cell vaccination, including at tumor progression/relapse. This table comes from immunoSEQ multiplex PCR, and its TCRdb copy is limited to in-frame clones, with some not included. The sample lists 50,000 to 65,000 clones; more than 75% were seen once. The sample in question was blood, obtained after dendritic cell vaccination. The source is a human donor with glioblastoma.

The chain joins TRBV6-5 to TRBJ1-3, with 8 bases aligning to TRBD1. With V trimmed by 5 bases and J by 4 bases, 7 bases remained unmatched. This CDR3 has 15 residues. CDR1 and CDR2 from the germline V gene are MNHEY and SVGAGI. The CDR3 DNA reads TGTGCCAGCAGTCCCGGACAGGGCGCCGGAAACACCATATATTTT. As protein: CASSPGQGAGNTIYF.

V gene TRBV5-8 combines with J gene TRBJ2-1; 8 positions match TRBD1. From germline, CDR1 is SGHTS and CDR2 YDEGEE. This CDR3 region has 14 residues. V lost 5 bases, J lost 7 bases, and 8 bases stayed unmatched. The CDR3 protein is CASRRAGGVNEQFF. In DNA form, the CDR3 reads TGTGCCAGCAGGCGGGCAGGGGGCGTGAATGAGCAGTTCTTC.

The rearrangement uses TRBV5-8 and TRBJ2-5; TRBD2 is a possible D gene (6 bases). The CDR3 runs to 14 residues. Trimming shortened V by 9 bases and J by 0 bases, and 15 bases separated the two germline ends. Germline-derived CDR1 and CDR2 are SGHTS and YDEGEE. The CDR3 here is CATGAGRYQETQYF. CDR3 coding DNA: TGTGCCACCGGGGCGGGGCGGTACCAAGAGACCCAGTACTTC.

This clone was seen more than once but under ten times. The chain employs TRBV6-5 and TRBJ2-2; D might be TRBD1 (5 bases). The V gene's germline CDR1 is MNHEY and CDR2 SVGAGI. Trimming took off 4 bases at V and 7 bases at J, with 19 bases between the two ends. The CDR3 extends over 16 amino acids. CDR3 sequence reads: CASSFLTDITGGELFF. The CDR3 DNA reads as TGTGCCAGCAGTTTCTTGACCGATATTACAGGCGGGGAGCTGTTTTTT.

J is TRBJ1-6 and V is TRBV6-6; maybe TRBD1 (6 bases). The CDR3 sequence is 13 residues long. V lost 7 bases and J 7 bases, leaving 11 bases between the germline ends. Germline CDR1 MNHNY, CDR2 SVGAGI (reference sequence). The CDR3 reads CASIRGGNSPLHF. The CDR3 DNA reads as TGTGCCAGCATTAGGGGGGGGAATTCACCCCTCCACTTT.

V usage is TRBV7-9 and J usage is TRBJ2-1; D may be TRBD1 (5 bases). Trimming removed 10 bases from V and 14 bases from J, with 15 bases in between. The CDR3 spans 10 residues. Germline values: CDR1 SEHNR, CDR2 FQNEAQ (reference sequence). The DNA for the CDR3 is TGTGCCAAGGGGTCATATGGGAAGTTCTTC. It codes for CAKGSYGKFF.

This clone was recorded once. The J gene is TRBJ1-5, the V gene TRBV5-4, with a weak D call TRBD1 (5 bases). The length of the CDR3 is 14 residues. V dropped 1 base and J dropped 6 bases, with 11 bases sitting between them. The germline V gene encodes CDR1 SGHNT and CDR2 YYREEE (reference sequence). The CDR3 here is CASSLWGGSQPQHF. DNA of the CDR3: TGTGCCAGCAGCTTGTGGGGGGGGAGTCAGCCCCAGCATTTT.

This clone was seen a handful of times. J is TRBJ1-6 and V is TRBV2; tentative D call: TRBD1 (6 bases). Germline V gene sequence: CDR1 SNHLY, CDR2 FYNNEI. V was cut by 6 bases and J by 0 bases, with 12 bases left in between. The CDR3 spans 16 residues. CDR3 coding DNA: TGTGCCAGCAGAATCGACAGGAGCTCCTATAATTCACCCCTCCACTTT. It yields the protein CASRIDRSSYNSPLHF.

The chain has TRBV7-9 and TRBJ2-3; 7 bases agree with TRBD2. V shed 3 bases and J 13 bases; nucleotides not matched to a gene: 7. The germline V gene encodes CDR1 SEHNR and CDR2 FQNEAQ (reference sequence). This CDR3 is 12 amino acids long. CDR3: CASSFPGTKEYF. The CDR3 coding sequence is TGTGCCAGCAGCTTTCCCGGGACTAAGGAGTATTTT.

The chain is built from TRBV7-9 and TRBJ1-1; no clear D. From germline, CDR1 is SEHNR and CDR2 FQNEAQ (reference sequence). CDR3 size: 16 residues. V lost 2 bases to trimming and J lost 0 bases, with 13 bases between them. CDR3 amino acids: CASSLRSRGLNTEAFF. The CDR3 DNA sequence: TGTGCCAGCAGCTTACGTTCCCGGGGATTGAACACTGAAGCTTTCTTT.

This clone was seen only once. The chain has TRBV4-3 and TRBJ1-1; TRBD1 agrees at 10 bases. The germline V gene has CDR1 LGHNA and CDR2 YSLEER. The ends lost 4 bases at V and 0 bases at J; junction bases unmatched: 11. The CDR3 has 18 residues. The CDR3 reads CASSPGQGITTMNTEAFF. In DNA, the CDR3 is TGCGCCAGCAGCCCGGGACAGGGGATAACTACCATGAACACTGAAGCTTTCTTT.

The chain recombines TRBV5-5 with TRBJ1-5; TRBD1 matches 9 bases. The ends lost 4 bases at V and 0 bases at J; junction bases unmatched: 8. The V gene's germline CDR1 is SGHKS and CDR2 YYEKEE (reference sequence). The CDR3 sequence is 17 residues long. CDR3 sequence (DNA): TGTGCCAGCAGCCCTCGGACAGGGGTATTTAGCAATCAGCCCCAGCATTTT. Translated: CASSPRTGVFSNQPQHF.

The chain recombines TRBV2 with TRBJ1-2, with TRBD1 identical over 7 bases. J lost 3 bases, V lost 8 bases, and 3 bases had no gene match. Germline CDR1 and CDR2: SNHLY and FYNNEI. The CDR3 runs to 12 residues. The CDR3 nucleotides are TGTGCCAGCGCAACAGGGGACTATGGCTACACCTTC. It is translated as CASATGDYGYTF. The full variable domain, rest sourced from reference TRBV2 and TRBJ1-2, is EPEVTQTPSHQVTQMGQEVILRCVPISNHLYFYWYRQILGQKVEFLVSFYNNEISEKSEIFDDQFSVERPDGSNFTLKIRSTKLEDSAMYFCASATGDYGYTFGSGTRLTVV.

This clone has a handful of counts. The chain recombines TRBV7-6 with TRBJ2-1; 11 positions match TRBD2. The V and J ends lost 2 bases and 0 bases, in that order; junction bases with no gene match: 6. Germline V gene data show CDR1 as SGHVS and CDR2 as FNYEAQ. CDR3 length equals 18 residues. CDR3 protein: CASSLKLAGANSYNEQFF. As DNA, the CDR3 is TGTGCCAGCAGCTTAAAACTAGCGGGGGCTAACTCCTACAATGAGCAGTTCTTC.

The chain employs TRBV29-1 and TRBJ2-7; D might be TRBD1 (6 bases). Germline CDR1 SQVTM, CDR2 ANQGSEA. The CDR3 is 14 residues long. Trimming removed 1 base at V and 0 bases at J, with 10 bases between. The CDR3 DNA reads TGCAGCGTTGAAGGAGGGGGAACCTCCTACGAGCAGTACTTC. Its protein is CSVEGGGTSYEQYF.

V usage is TRBV4-3 and J usage is TRBJ2-5; 8 positions match TRBD2. Losses at the gene ends were 1 base for V and 4 bases for J; bases not matched to a gene: 11. Germline CDR1 LGHNA, CDR2 YSLEER. CDR3 length: 17 amino acids. As DNA, the CDR3 is TGCGCCAGCAGCCAAGGCTCTACCACGGGGGGGCGAGAGACCCAGTACTTC. It specifies CASSQGSTTGGRETQYF.

This chain uses TRBV30 with TRBJ2-7; TRBD2 matches at 9 bases. This CDR3 contains 14 residues. Germline V gene lookup returns CDR1 GTSNPN and CDR2 SVGIG (reference sequence). V trimming: 1 base; J trimming: 2 bases; junction bases outside the gene matches: 3. CDR3 in DNA: TGTGCCTGGAGTGGTTTAGCGGGGGCCTACGAGCAGTACTTC. Its translation is CAWSGLAGAYEQYF.

This chain joins TRBV27 and TRBJ2-7, with D maybe TRBD1 (6 bases). V was shortened by 2 bases and J by 0 bases, with 11 bases between the two germline ends. CDR1 and CDR2 (germline): MNHEY, SMNVEV (reference sequence). The CDR3 consists of 15 residues. CDR3 loop: CASSLGQTSSYEQYF. The CDR3 DNA reads TGTGCCAGCAGTTTAGGACAGACGAGCTCCTACGAGCAGTACTTC.

In nucleotides, the CDR3 is TGTGCCAGCGGACAGGGAATTAAAGAGCAGTACTTC. Translated: CASGQGIKEQYF. The V gene is TRBV28, the J gene TRBJ2-7; 8 bases agree with TRBD1. Trimming cost V 8 bases and J 7 bases; bases outside gene matches: 7. The germline V gene has CDR1 MDHEN and CDR2 SYDVKM. The CDR3 is made up of 12 amino acids.

CDR3 in DNA: TGTGCCAGCAGCTTAGCGCCAAGTACAGCTCGTTACGAGCAGTACTTC. This codes for CASSLAPSTARYEQYF. The chain is built from TRBV7-2 and TRBJ2-7; D gene unclear. The V end lost 0 bases, the J end lost 4 bases, and 16 bases lay between the germline ends. The CDR3 has 16 residues. Germline V gene sequence: CDR1 SGHTA, CDR2 FQGNSA.

The sample holds a few counts of this clone. The chain couples TRBV5-5 to TRBJ2-2; D is uncertain. Per germline, CDR1 SGHKS and CDR2 YYEKEE (reference sequence). CDR3 length: 15 amino acids. The V end lost 1 base, the J end lost 1 base, and 8 bases lay between the germline ends. CDR3 sequence (DNA): TGTGCCAGCAGCTTGTACAGCCGGAACACCGGGGAGCTGTTTTTT. Its translation: CASSLYSRNTGELFF.

A note on this clone: The conserved closing phenylalanine or tryptophan is absent in this CDR3, likely reflecting a read error. Because the CDR3's place on the DNA is in doubt, the DNA is left out and the CDR3 is given as listed by TCRdb. The chain has TRBV6-1 and TRBJ2-4; the table gives TRBD1 as D, unverified against the DNA. The CDR3 comprises 12 residues, both ends counted. Germline CDR1 and CDR2: MNHNS and SASEGT. The CDR3 spells CASSVTGQGHTV.

The J gene is TRBJ2-5, the V gene TRBV11-2, with D uncertain. This CDR3 contains 15 residues. Germline lookup yields CDR1 SGHAT and CDR2 FQNNGV. Trimming pared 2 bases from V and 2 bases from J, leaving 12 bases between. CDR3 DNA sequence: TGTGCCAGCAGCTTAAGAGTGGGCCTTCAAGAGACCCAGTACTTC. This translates into CASSLRVGLQETQYF.

This chain links TRBV7-2 with TRBJ1-5, with a tentative D call TRBD1 (6 bases). Germline CDR1 and CDR2: SGHTA and FQGNSA. V lost 1 base and J lost 3, with 7 bases in between. This CDR3 has 14 amino acids. CDR3 nucleotide sequence: TGTGCCAGCAGCTTAGGGACAGACAATCAGCCCCAGCATTTT. Amino acid sequence: CASSLGTDNQPQHF. The variable domain in full, with the rest retrieved from reference TRBV7-2 and TRBJ1-5, is GAGVSQSPSNKVTEKGKDVELRCDPISGHTALYWYRQSLGQGLEFLIYFQGNSAPDKSGLPSDRFSAERTGGSVSTLTIQRTQQEDSAVYLCASSLGTDNQPQHFGDGTRLSIL.

This clone was detected only once. The genes are TRBV7-3 and TRBJ2-1; 8 bases agree with TRBD2. There are 15 residues in the CDR3. From germline, CDR1 is SGHTA and CDR2 FQGTGA. Unmatched junction bases numbered 10, after V lost 6 bases and J lost 6 bases. This CDR3 is CASSLAGTSGNEQFF. The CDR3 DNA follows: TGTGCCAGCAGTCTTGCCGGGACTAGTGGCAATGAGCAGTTCTTC.

V gene TRBV27 combines with J gene TRBJ1-6, with 10 bases matching TRBD1. Germline V gives CDR1 MNHEY, CDR2 SMNVEV (reference sequence). The length of the CDR3 is 16 residues. V trimming: 3 bases; J trimming: 9 bases; junction bases outside the gene matches: 8. The CDR3, as DNA: TGTGCCAGCAGTTTTGGACAGGGGGGAAGGGGTTCACCCCTCCACTTT. Translated: CASSFGQGGRGSPLHF.

This chain uses TRBV6-5 with TRBJ1-1; TRBD1 is a possible D gene (6 bases). The CDR3 totals 11 residues. The ends were cut back, 2 bases at V and 11 bases at J, with 9 bases in the middle. Germline lookup yields CDR1 MNHEY and CDR2 SVGAGI. As DNA, the CDR3 is TGTGCCAGCAGTTACAGGGACACGGCTTTCTTT. Residues: CASSYRDTAFF.

The gene calls are TRBV28 and TRBJ2-7; TRBD1 aligns across 7 bases. J gave up 5 bases and V 6 bases, and 7 bases lay outside the gene matches. The CDR3 totals 13 residues. Per germline, CDR1 MDHEN and CDR2 SYDVKM. The CDR3 nucleotides are TGTGCCAGCAGCTCCGGACAGGAGGACGAGCAGTACTTC. Translating it yields CASSSGQEDEQYF.

The chain uses TRBV28 and TRBJ1-2; the match to TRBD1 covers 8 bases. Losses at the gene ends were 6 bases for V and 4 bases for J; bases not matched to a gene: 4. CDR1 and CDR2 from the germline V gene are MDHEN and SYDVKM. The CDR3 extends over 13 amino acids. In DNA, the CDR3 is TGTGCCAGCAGGGTACAGGGGGGCTATGGCTACACCTTC. Encoded protein: CASRVQGGYGYTF.

The CDR3 coding sequence is TGTGCCATCAGTGAGACAGGGCCTAACAATGAGCAGTTCTTC. Translating gives CAISETGPNNEQFF. The chain recombines TRBV10-3 with TRBJ2-1, with D perhaps TRBD1 (6 bases). Trimming removed 2 bases from V and 5 bases from J, with 10 bases in between. The germline gives CDR1 ENHRY, CDR2 SYGVKD. The CDR3 has 14 residues.

The chain joins TRBV27 to TRBJ1-2; D call uncertain. The CDR3 length is 14 residues. In germline, CDR1 is MNHEY, CDR2 SMNVEV (reference sequence). Trimming pared 7 bases from V and 4 bases from J, leaving 16 bases between. The CDR3 DNA follows: TGTGCCAGCACCTCGAACAGATTACTCTATGGCTACACCTTC. Its protein product is CASTSNRLLYGYTF.